These 30 T cell receptor beta chains originate from one sample sequenced in a study of cytomegalovirus exposure and HLA in healthy donors. In the PCR, 60 Vbeta and 13 Jbeta primers were used. Only in-frame clones appear in the TCRdb table, and some are missing; sequencing was by immunoSEQ multiplex PCR. The sample holds 140,000 to 150,000 clones, 79% seen once. Sequencing was carried out using PBMCs. These receptors were taken from a woman aged 40-49 years in good health and CMV-seropositive.

This chain joins TRBV7-2 and TRBJ1-1; maybe TRBD1 (5 bases). The V gene lost 4 bases and the J gene lost 8 bases, with 17 bases spanning the gap. The CDR3 is 14 amino acids. Germline V gives CDR1 SGHTA, CDR2 FQGNSA. This CDR3 reads CASSSTGTPREAFF. As DNA, the CDR3 is TGTGCCAGCAGCTCCACGGGGACTCCCAGGGAAGCTTTCTTT. Using reference TRBV7-2 and TRBJ1-1 for the parts outside the CDR3, the full variable domain is GAGVSQSPSNKVTEKGKDVELRCDPISGHTALYWYRQSLGQGLEFLIYFQGNSAPDKSGLPSDRFSAERTGGSVSTLTIQRTQQEDSAVYLCASSSTGTPREAFFGQGTRLTVV.

This CDR3 is CASSEAETGSGGYTF. The CDR3 DNA reads as TGTGCCAGCAGTGAAGCGGAGACAGGCTCGGGGGGCTACACCTTC. J is TRBJ1-2 and V is TRBV2; TRBD1 might be the D (6 bases). Deletions cut 0 bases from V and 8 bases from J, with 16 bases between. CDR1 SNHLY and CDR2 FYNNEI come from the germline V gene. There are 15 residues in the CDR3.

The V gene is TRBV7-3, the J gene TRBJ2-3; possibly TRBD2 for D (7 bases). The CDR3 has 14 amino acids. With 3 bases removed from V and 5 bases from J, the gap between germline ends came to 12 bases. The germline gives CDR1 SGHTA, CDR2 FQGTGA. The CDR3 region has the DNA TGTGCCAGCAGCTTGAGGGGGGGCATAGATACGCAGTATTTT. Residues: CASSLRGGIDTQYF.

The chain uses TRBV7-3 and TRBJ2-6; maybe TRBD2 (5 bases). The germline V and J ends were trimmed by 2 bases and 2 bases, with 16 bases remaining between them. This CDR3 is 18 amino acids long. Germline CDR1 SGHTA, CDR2 FQGTGA. The CDR3 bases are TGTGCCAGCAGCTTATACGGTTTAATGGGAGCTGGGGCCAACGTCCTGACTTTC. Its protein is CASSLYGLMGAGANVLTF.

The chain has TRBV6-1 and TRBJ1-2; TRBD1 aligns across 9 bases. Germline V gives CDR1 MNHNS, CDR2 SASEGT. The CDR3 covers 16 residues. V trimming: 3 bases; J trimming: 4 bases; junction bases outside the gene matches: 9. Here the CDR3 reads CASSDEGQGGTYGYTF. CDR3 in DNA: TGTGCCAGCAGTGATGAGGGACAGGGAGGAACCTATGGCTACACCTTC.

The genes are TRBV27 and TRBJ2-5; 7 bases align to TRBD1. CDR1 is MNHEY, CDR2 SMNVEV, per germline (reference sequence). The CDR3 is 13 residues long. Trimming cost V 5 bases and J 5 bases; bases outside gene matches: 5. This chain's CDR3 is CASSPGQVETQYF. For the CDR3, the DNA is TGTGCCAGCAGTCCAGGACAGGTCGAGACCCAGTACTTC.

The chain couples TRBV6-4 to TRBJ1-2; D is ambiguous. This CDR3 contains 12 residues. V was clipped by 0 bases and J by 6 bases, with 5 bases between them. The germline V gene encodes CDR1 MRHNA and CDR2 SNTAGT. DNA for the CDR3: TGTGCCAGCAGTGACTCAGAGCATGGCTACACCTTC. Translation gives CASSDSEHGYTF.

The chain recombines TRBV27 with TRBJ2-5, with 10 bases matching TRBD2. Trimming at V came to 2 bases and at J to 1 base, leaving 4 bases not matched to a gene. CDR3 length: 16 amino acids. Germline V gene data show CDR1 as MNHEY and CDR2 as SMNVEV (reference sequence). In nucleotides, the CDR3 is TGTGCCAGCAGTTTAACCTCTAGCGGGGGCCAAGAGACCCAGTACTTC. Translation gives CASSLTSSGGQETQYF.

The chain employs TRBV6-5 and TRBJ1-2; 10 nucleotides agree with TRBD1. Germline CDR1 reads MNHEY; CDR2 reads SVGAGI. V gave up 4 bases and J gave up 4 bases; unmatched junction bases: 6. The CDR3 has 15 amino acids. The CDR3 DNA sequence: TGTGCCAGCAGTTCCCTGGGACAGGGGATCTATGGCTACACCTTC. It encodes CASSSLGQGIYGYTF.

This chain connects TRBV7-2 to TRBJ2-7; D might be TRBD1 (6 bases). The CDR3 has 14 amino acids. Trimming pared 1 base from V and 1 base from J, leaving 8 bases between. Germline CDR1 is SGHTA and CDR2 is FQGNSA. The CDR3 DNA sequence: TGTGCCAGCAGCTTAGGACAGGTTTCCTACGAGCAGTACTTC. This codes for CASSLGQVSYEQYF.

This chain links TRBV28 with TRBJ2-2, with 7 bases identical to TRBD1. Germline-derived CDR1 and CDR2 are MDHEN and SYDVKM. The length of the CDR3 is 15 residues. The J segment lost 1 base and the V segment lost 6 bases, leaving 5 bases of the junction unmatched. The CDR3 bases are TGTGCCAGCAGAACGGGACAGCTGAACACCGGGGAGCTGTTTTTT. Encoded protein: CASRTGQLNTGELFF.

Only a few counts were recorded for this clone. This chain links TRBV6-6 with TRBJ2-1; 7 bases are a match to TRBD2. This CDR3 has 15 amino acids. CDR1 is MNHNY, CDR2 SVGAGI, per germline (reference sequence). The V gene end was trimmed by 5 bases and the J gene end by 5 bases; junction bases not matched to a gene: 9. CDR3 nucleotides: TGTGCCAGCAGTGGGGACTATACAATCAACAATGAGCAGTTCTTC. This encodes CASSGDYTINNEQFF.

The chain uses TRBV7-7 and TRBJ2-1; TRBD2 might be the D (6 bases). This CDR3 contains 14 residues. V was shortened by 5 bases and J by 4 bases, with 12 bases between the two germline ends. Germline V gene lookup returns CDR1 SSHAT and CDR2 FNYEAQ (reference sequence). DNA of the CDR3: TGTGCCAGCAGCCCTGGACTACCTTACAATGAGCAGTTCTTC. Its protein product is CASSPGLPYNEQFF.

The rearrangement links TRBV5-1 to TRBJ2-7, with 9 bases identical to TRBD2. CDR3 length equals 15 residues. Germline trimming cut 0 bases from V and 3 bases from J; bases unmatched to any gene: 4. Per germline, CDR1 SGHRS and CDR2 YFSETQ. The CDR3 region is CASSLVAGVFYEQYF. DNA of the CDR3: TGCGCCAGCAGCTTGGTAGCGGGGGTTTTCTACGAGCAGTACTTC. The full variable domain, rest sourced from reference TRBV5-1 and TRBJ2-7, is KAGVTQTPRYLIKTRGQQVTLSCSPISGHRSVSWYQQTPGQGLQFLFEYFSETQRNKGNFPGRFSGRQFSNSRSEMNVSTLELGDSALYLCASSLVAGVFYEQYFGPGTRLTVT.

This rearrangement joins TRBV11-2 to TRBJ2-7; 10 bases match TRBD1. This CDR3 spans 17 amino acids. V was clipped by 0 bases and J by 5 bases; unmatched bases: 10. Germline lookup yields CDR1 SGHAT and CDR2 FQNNGV. The CDR3 spells CASSLDRAGTGAHEQYF. CDR3 nucleotide sequence: TGTGCCAGCAGCTTAGATCGGGCCGGGACAGGGGCCCACGAGCAGTACTTC.

The chain links TRBV11-2 to TRBJ2-5; 12 bases agree with TRBD2. With 4 bases clipped from V and 2 bases from J, the junction kept 8 bases outside the gene matches. Germline V gives CDR1 SGHAT, CDR2 FQNNGV. The CDR3 loop spans 17 amino acids. CDR3 amino acids: CASSSIPGLAGQETQYF. Written as DNA, the CDR3 is TGTGCCAGCAGCTCGATCCCAGGACTAGCGGGGCAAGAGACCCAGTACTTC.

V usage is TRBV18 and J usage is TRBJ1-5; D is perhaps TRBD1 (6 bases). The CDR3 has 13 residues. V was cut by 8 bases and J by 3 bases, with 11 bases left in between. Germline V gene sequence: CDR1 KGHSH, CDR2 LQKENI. CDR3 DNA sequence: TGTGCCAGCCAACAGGGACCCAATCAGCCCCAGCATTTT. Translating it yields CASQQGPNQPQHF.

This clone turned up a few times. The V gene is TRBV25-1, the J gene TRBJ2-7, with 8 bases that match TRBD2. This CDR3 is built from 14 residues. The germline V gene has CDR1 MGHDK and CDR2 SYGVNS. Germline trimming cut 7 bases from V and 2 bases from J; bases unmatched to any gene: 7. CDR3 residues: CASNWIAGTYEQYF. In nucleotides, the CDR3 is TGTGCCAGCAACTGGATAGCGGGGACCTACGAGCAGTACTTC.

V gene TRBV7-9 combines with J gene TRBJ1-1; D gene ambiguous. Germline V CDR1 and CDR2: SEHNR, FQNEAQ (reference sequence). Deletions cut 0 bases from V and 4 bases from J, with 6 bases between. This CDR3 is built from 13 residues. The DNA of the CDR3 is TGTGCCAGCAGCTTAGCCGATAGCACTGAAGCTTTCTTT. Protein sequence: CASSLADSTEAFF.

V is TRBV25-1 and J is TRBJ2-2; 13 positions match TRBD2. Losses at the gene ends were 9 bases for V and 4 bases for J; bases not matched to a gene: 11. Germline CDR1 and CDR2: MGHDK and SYGVNS. This CDR3 is 17 amino acids long. CDR3 protein: CASRETGLAGSTGELFF. The CDR3 region has the DNA TGTGCCAGTAGGGAAACGGGACTAGCGGGGAGCACCGGGGAGCTGTTTTTT. Full variable domain (rest looked up from reference TRBV25-1 and TRBJ2-2): EADIYQTPRYLVIGTGKKITLECSQTMGHDKMYWYQQDPGMELHLIHYSYGVNSTEKGDLSSESTVSRIRTEHFPLTLESARPSHTSQYLCASRETGLAGSTGELFFGEGSRLTVL.

The chain combines TRBV10-1 with TRBJ2-3, with 11 bases matching TRBD1. Germline V lookup: CDR1 WNHNN, CDR2 SYGVQD (reference sequence). The CDR3 is made up of 15 amino acids. With 5 bases clipped from V and 4 bases from J, the junction kept 5 bases outside the gene matches. The CDR3 DNA sequence: TGCGCCAGCAGTAAAGGACAGGGGGCCTCAGATACGCAGTATTTT. It translates to CASSKGQGASDTQYF.

The CDR3 is CASSPRGNQPQHF. The CDR3 coding sequence is TGTGCCAGCTCACCAAGAGGCAATCAGCCCCAGCATTTT. This sequence joins TRBV18 and TRBJ1-5; D call uncertain. Germline loops: CDR1 KGHSH, CDR2 LQKENI. Trimming stripped 2 bases from V and 2 bases from J, with 4 bases between. This CDR3 has 13 residues.

The chain uses TRBV7-3 and TRBJ1-1, with D tentatively TRBD1 (5 bases). The CDR3 totals 13 residues. Looked up from germline, CDR1 is SGHTA and CDR2 is FQGTGA. V lost 3 bases to trimming and J lost 1 base, with 6 bases between them. CDR3 loop: CASSFQGNTEAFF. The CDR3 nucleotides are TGTGCCAGCAGCTTCCAGGGGAACACTGAAGCTTTCTTT. The variable domain in full, completed from reference TRBV7-3 and TRBJ1-1, reads GAGVSQTPSNKVTEKGKYVELRCDPISGHTALYWYRQSLGQGPEFLIYFQGTGAADDSGLPNDRFFAVRPEGSVSTLKIQRTERGDSAVYLCASSFQGNTEAFFGQGTRLTVV.

As for this clone: At one end the junction does not follow the germline gene, possibly because of a read error. The genes are TRBV7-9 and TRBJ1-2; D perhaps matches TRBD1 (5 bases). The germline V gene encodes CDR1 SEHNR and CDR2 FQNEAQ (reference sequence). The CDR3 is 12 residues long. CDR3: CSSTEAGESYTF. DNA of the CDR3: TGTTCCAGTACAGAGGCGGGGGAGAGCTACACCTTC.

The gene calls are TRBV5-1 and TRBJ2-5; 8 bases fit TRBD1. The V segment lost 4 bases and the J segment 5 bases; nucleotides outside the gene matches: 7. The germline V gene has CDR1 SGHRS and CDR2 YFSETQ. This CDR3 is 14 amino acids long. The CDR3 DNA reads TGCGCCAGCAGCCGGGACAGGAGGGGGGAGACCCAGTACTTC. Residues: CASSRDRRGETQYF. Full variable domain (rest looked up from reference TRBV5-1 and TRBJ2-5): KAGVTQTPRYLIKTRGQQVTLSCSPISGHRSVSWYQQTPGQGLQFLFEYFSETQRNKGNFPGRFSGRQFSNSRSEMNVSTLELGDSALYLCASSRDRRGETQYFGPGTRLLVL.

DNA for the CDR3: TGTGCCAGCAGTGACAGGGTGTGGGATGGCTACACCTTC. This encodes CASSDRVWDGYTF. The gene calls are TRBV2 and TRBJ1-2; D may be TRBD1 (5 bases). The germline V and J ends were trimmed by 3 bases and 6 bases, with 11 bases remaining between them. Germline values: CDR1 SNHLY, CDR2 FYNNEI. The CDR3 runs 13 residues.

The CDR3 sequence is CASSISGGLNTGELFF. The CDR3, as DNA: TGTGCCAGTAGTATTAGCGGGGGCCTTAACACCGGGGAGCTGTTTTTT. The rearrangement uses TRBV19 and TRBJ2-2; 9 bases line up with TRBD2. V trimming: 3 bases; J trimming: 2 bases; junction bases outside the gene matches: 4. Germline values: CDR1 LNHDA, CDR2 SQIVND (reference sequence). The CDR3 totals 16 residues.

The chain couples TRBV11-2 to TRBJ1-2, with D possibly being TRBD1 (6 bases). The germline CDR1 and CDR2 sequences are SGHAT and FQNNGV. The length of the CDR3 is 13 residues. Trimming took 2 bases from V and 8 from J, leaving 12 bases between them. CDR3 DNA: TGTGCCAGCAGCTTAATGACAGGAATGGGCTACACCTTC. Translation: CASSLMTGMGYTF.

This clone was seen more than once but under ten times. The genes are TRBV5-6 and TRBJ2-3, with TRBD2 identical over 15 bases. J was trimmed by 3 bases and V by 3 bases; bases with no gene match: 5. The CDR3 covers 17 residues. The V gene's germline CDR1 is SGHDT and CDR2 YYEEEE. In nucleotides, the CDR3 is TGTGCCAGCAGCTACACCGGGACTAGCGGGGGGACAGATACGCAGTATTTT. Translation: CASSYTGTSGGTDTQYF.

The chain joins TRBV5-4 to TRBJ1-6, with no clear D. With 1 base removed from V and 10 bases from J, the gap between germline ends came to 9 bases. The germline gives CDR1 SGHNT, CDR2 YYREEE (reference sequence). CDR3 length: 13 amino acids. CDR3 residues: CASSLSWESPLHF. CDR3 DNA sequence: TGTGCCAGCAGCTTGTCCTGGGAGTCACCCCTCCACTTT.